The 23 T cell receptor beta chains presented below share a single source sample, sequenced in a study of control samples from healthy donors and cancer patients. The protocol was immunoSEQ multiplex PCR, while the TCRdb copy is restricted to in-frame clones and leaves out a portion. The sample holds approximately 52,000 clones, around 90% seen once. Specimen: PBMCs. Source of these receptors: a man in his fifties or sixties with head and neck cancer.

The J gene is TRBJ1-2, the V gene TRBV7-2; no clear D gene. Germline V gene data show CDR1 as SGHTA and CDR2 as FQGNSA. The CDR3 contains 11 residues. V shed 5 bases and J shed 4 bases, with 5 bases lying between them. Written as DNA, the CDR3 is TGTGCCAGCAGCCTCAGCTATGGCTACACCTTC. Amino acid sequence: CASSLSYGYTF.

This chain links TRBV3-1 (or the pseudogene TRBV3-2) with TRBJ1-2, with TRBD1 identical over 7 bases. Unmatched junction bases numbered 16, after V lost 4 bases and J lost 2 bases. CDR1 is LGHDT and CDR2 is YNNKEL in the germline V gene (reference sequence). The CDR3 contains 18 residues. The CDR3 bases are TGTGCCAGCAGCCGATGGGGACCCGGACAGGCCGAAAACTATGGCTACACCTTC. This gives the protein CASSRWGPGQAENYGYTF.

This chain links TRBV29-1 with TRBJ1-1; D is unclear. The CDR3 consists of 15 residues. The germline V and J ends were trimmed by 3 bases and 0 bases, with 14 bases remaining between them. Per the germline V gene, CDR1 is SQVTM and CDR2 is ANQGSEA. CDR3 coding DNA: TGCAGCGTTGACGATGCACGGCGAATGAACACTGAAGCTTTCTTT. This encodes CSVDDARRMNTEAFF.

V and J are TRBV2 and TRBJ1-6, with D maybe TRBD1 (5 bases). Per the germline V gene, CDR1 is SNHLY and CDR2 is FYNNEI. The CDR3 covers 15 residues. V was pared by 6 bases and J by 7 bases, with 16 bases between. CDR3 in DNA: TGTGCCAGCAGCTCTAACGGGGGATGGAATTCACCCCTCCACTTT. Its protein is CASSSNGGWNSPLHF.

This clone has more than one count but fewer than ten. DNA of the CDR3: TGTGCCAGCAGCTTTGCAAGGGAAGAAGAGACCCAGTACTTC. Its protein is CASSFAREEETQYF. J is TRBJ2-5 and V is TRBV7-9; D is ambiguous. The germline V gene has CDR1 SEHNR and CDR2 FQNEAQ (reference sequence). The CDR3 has 14 amino acids. V was pared by 3 bases and J by 3 bases, with 11 bases between. Full variable domain (missing parts from reference TRBV7-9 and TRBJ2-5): DTGVSQNPRHKITKRGQNVTFRCDPISEHNRLYWYRQTLGQGPEFLTYFQNEAQLEKSRLLSDRFSAERPKGSFSTLEIQRTEQGDSAMYLCASSFAREEETQYFGPGTRLLVL.

The chain carries TRBV7-2 and TRBJ1-1; D is unclear. V was shortened by 2 bases and J by 4 bases, with 8 bases between the two germline ends. CDR1 and CDR2 from the germline V gene are SGHTA and FQGNSA. The CDR3 totals 13 residues. The CDR3 DNA reads TGTGCCAGCAGCTTACTTATAGGCACTGAAGCTTTCTTT. Protein sequence: CASSLLIGTEAFF. Based on the CDR3 plus reference TRBV7-2 and TRBJ1-1, the full variable domain is GAGVSQSPSNKVTEKGKDVELRCDPISGHTALYWYRQSLGQGLEFLIYFQGNSAPDKSGLPSDRFSAERTGGSVSTLTIQRTQQEDSAVYLCASSLLIGTEAFFGQGTRLTVV.

The chain is built from TRBV25-1 and TRBJ1-6, with 10 bases fitting TRBD1. The ends lost 1 base at V and 14 bases at J; junction bases unmatched: 2. The CDR3 runs 13 residues. Germline CDR1 and CDR2: MGHDK and SYGVNS. The CDR3 DNA reads TGTGCCAGCAGTGAATGGGACAGGGGAACCCTCCACTTT. It is translated as CASSEWDRGTLHF. Complete variable domain (other parts from reference TRBV25-1 and TRBJ1-6): EADIYQTPRYLVIGTGKKITLECSQTMGHDKMYWYQQDPGMELHLIHYSYGVNSTEKGDLSSESTVSRIRTEHFPLTLESARPSHTSQYLCASSEWDRGTLHFGNGTRLTVT.

The J gene is TRBJ2-5, the V gene TRBV2; D remains ambiguous. Germline CDR1 SNHLY, CDR2 FYNNEI. The V end was cut by 5 bases, the J end by 8 bases, with 9 bases between. This CDR3 contains 11 residues. The CDR3: CASSMLGTQYF. DNA for the CDR3: TGTGCCAGCAGTATGCTGGGAACCCAGTACTTC.

This clone has a handful of counts. The genes are TRBV6-5 and TRBJ1-2; 7 nucleotides agree with TRBD1. The V gene's germline CDR1 is MNHEY and CDR2 SVGAGI. The CDR3 has 15 residues. The J segment lost 4 bases and the V segment lost 4 bases, leaving 9 bases of the junction unmatched. CDR3 sequence reads: CASSLGGGGTYGYTF. DNA of the CDR3: TGTGCCAGCAGTTTAGGGGGAGGGGGCACCTATGGCTACACCTTC.

Only one count was recorded for this clone. J is TRBJ2-5 and V is TRBV7-3; D gene uncertain. The CDR3 length is 14 residues. Germline values: CDR1 SGHTA, CDR2 FQGTGA. Between the trimmed V and J ends, which lost 5 bases and 3 bases, there was a span of 13 bases. The CDR3 is CASSRYGGKETQYF. DNA of the CDR3: TGTGCCAGCAGCCGTTATGGCGGAAAAGAGACCCAGTACTTC.

The chain couples TRBV29-1 to TRBJ1-1, with 8 nucleotides matching TRBD1. The V gene end was trimmed by 7 bases and the J gene end by 1 base; junction bases not matched to a gene: 5. The CDR3 is 13 residues long. From germline, CDR1 is SQVTM and CDR2 ANQGSEA. CDR3 in amino acids: CSAPGTGNTEAFF. CDR3 bases: TGCAGCGCCCCCGGGACAGGGAACACTGAAGCTTTCTTT. The full variable domain, rest sourced from reference TRBV29-1 and TRBJ1-1, is SAVISQKPSRDICQRGTSLTIQCQVDSQVTMMFWYRQQPGQSLTLIATANQGSEATYESGFVIDKFPISRPNLTFSTLTVSNMSPEDSSIYLCSAPGTGNTEAFFGQGTRLTVV.

V is TRBV2 and J is TRBJ1-5, with 8 bases aligning to TRBD1. The CDR3 totals 13 residues. From germline, CDR1 is SNHLY and CDR2 FYNNEI. The junction had 3 bases not matched to a gene; V was cut back by 6 bases and J by 5 bases. This CDR3 reads CASSPGGYQPQHF. The CDR3 nucleotides read TGTGCCAGCAGCCCAGGGGGCTATCAGCCCCAGCATTTT.

This clone was found once. The chain links TRBV4-3 to TRBJ1-6; 9 positions agree with TRBD1. Germline V gene lookup returns CDR1 LGHNA and CDR2 YSLEER. This CDR3 has 19 residues. Germline trimming cut 3 bases from V and 5 bases from J; bases unmatched to any gene: 14. The CDR3 reads CASSHPRGDRVWDNSPLHF. CDR3 sequence (DNA): TGCGCCAGCAGCCACCCCAGGGGGGACAGGGTCTGGGATAATTCACCCCTCCACTTT.

This clone has more than one count but fewer than ten. This chain connects TRBV18 to TRBJ2-5, with TRBD1 matching 12 bases. Germline V gives CDR1 KGHSH, CDR2 LQKENI. CDR3 length equals 18 residues. V gave up 1 base and J gave up 4 bases; unmatched junction bases: 10. In nucleotides, the CDR3 is TGTGCCAGCTCACCACAGTTGCGGGACAGGGGGCTGGTAGAGACCCAGTACTTC. This encodes CASSPQLRDRGLVETQYF. Using reference TRBV18 and TRBJ2-5 for the parts outside the CDR3, the full variable domain is NAGVMQNPRHLVRRRGQEARLRCSPMKGHSHVYWYRQLPEEGLKFMVYLQKENIIDESGMPKERFSAEFPKEGPSILRIQQVVRGDSAAYFCASSPQLRDRGLVETQYFGPGTRLLVL.

This sequence joins TRBV6-5 and TRBJ2-7; 9 bases line up with TRBD1. J was trimmed by 2 bases and V by 6 bases; bases with no gene match: 5. Germline V gene data show CDR1 as MNHEY and CDR2 as SVGAGI. The CDR3 loop spans 14 amino acids. The CDR3 bases are TGTGCCAGCAGCACCGGGACAGGGACCTACGAGCAGTACTTC. Translation: CASSTGTGTYEQYF.

The chain couples TRBV4-3 to TRBJ2-3; possible D gene TRBD2, 5 bases. Per germline, CDR1 LGHNA and CDR2 YSLEER. CDR3 size: 15 residues. Trimming took 0 bases from V and 6 from J, leaving 13 bases between them. CDR3 loop: CASSQESARGDTQYF. CDR3 DNA sequence: TGCGCCAGCAGCCAAGAATCGGCGCGAGGGGATACGCAGTATTTT.

This clone was recorded only once. V is TRBV5-6 and J is TRBJ1-5; 7 positions match TRBD1. This CDR3 spans 13 amino acids. The junction had 4 bases not matched to a gene; V was cut back by 4 bases and J by 6 bases. Germline loops: CDR1 SGHDT, CDR2 YYEEEE. CDR3 residues: CASSRDRAQPQHF. CDR3 in DNA: TGTGCCAGCAGCCGTGACAGGGCTCAGCCCCAGCATTTT.

This clone qualifies as medium-sized (0.01 to 0.1%). J is TRBJ2-1 and V is TRBV18; no definite D call. V lost 2 bases to trimming and J lost 6 bases, with 14 bases between them. CDR3 length: 15 amino acids. Germline loops: CDR1 KGHSH, CDR2 LQKENI. The CDR3 DNA reads as TGTGCCAGCTCACCAGATTTTATCTCCGGCAATGAGCAGTTCTTC. Amino acid sequence: CASSPDFISGNEQFF.

The gene calls are TRBV6-5 and TRBJ2-1; D remains ambiguous. The CDR3 is 15 residues long. From germline, CDR1 is MNHEY and CDR2 SVGAGI. Trimming cost V 0 bases and J 0 bases, with 6 bases left between them. CDR3 nucleotides: TGTGCCAGCAGTTACTCACAGAGCTCCTACAATGAGCAGTTCTTC. This encodes CASSYSQSSYNEQFF.

CDR3 sequence: CASSLIAGGAGANVLTF. In DNA form, the CDR3 reads TGTGCCAGCAGCTTAATAGCGGGGGGGGCAGGGGCCAACGTCCTGACTTTC. The chain is built from TRBV7-2 and TRBJ2-6, with 11 bases matching TRBD2. CDR1 SGHTA and CDR2 FQGNSA come from the germline V gene. The junction had 4 bases not matched to a gene; V was cut back by 2 bases and J by 4 bases. This CDR3 region has 17 residues.

This clone was counted a few times. The J gene is TRBJ2-3, the V gene TRBV10-2, with D perhaps given as TRBD1 or TRBD2 (7 bases each). Germline assignment: CDR1 WSHSY and CDR2 SAAADI. The CDR3 is made up of 13 amino acids. V dropped 6 bases and J dropped 10 bases, with 17 bases sitting between them. CDR3 sequence reads: CASRGTAGGPQYF. The DNA for the CDR3 is TGCGCCAGCAGAGGGACAGCCGGGGGGCCGCAGTATTTT.

This chain uses TRBV5-4 with TRBJ2-2; D is possibly TRBD2 (5 bases). The V end was cut by 0 bases, the J end by 1 base, with 19 bases between. The CDR3 consists of 19 residues. CDR1 is SGHNT and CDR2 is YYREEE in the germline V gene (reference sequence). The CDR3 protein is CASSLEPSWAGLNTGELFF. The CDR3 bases are TGTGCCAGCAGCTTGGAACCCTCCTGGGCGGGCTTGAACACCGGGGAGCTGTTTTTT.

Details on this clone: The same CDR3 can be traced to other DNA sequences in this sample. The rearrangement joins TRBV4-3 to TRBJ2-3, with no clear D. Germline-derived CDR1 and CDR2 are LGHNA and YSLEER. The CDR3 is 15 residues long. Trimming stripped 0 bases from V and 3 bases from J, with 10 bases between. The CDR3 coding sequence is TGCGCCAGCAGCCAAGATCGAGGTGGAACAGATACGCAGTATTTT. Translation: CASSQDRGGTDTQYF.